This T cell receptor beta chain emerged from a study of CD8 T cells in Susac syndrome. Study-level background: The Susac syndrome patients that were sequenced included 5 or 6 with active disease and roughly eight in remission. Treatment at blood withdrawal was none, corticosteroids, or intravenous immunoglobulin alone in Susac syndrome patients.

The RNA input was roughly 0.45 to 1 ug, and it was reverse transcribed with random hexamers. immunoSEQ multiplex PCR amplified TCR beta CDR3 across 54 Vbeta, 13 Jbeta. One entry per CDR3 protein results from TCRdb running MiXCR on the immunoSEQ multiplex PCR reads. The table includes fewer than 200,000 distinct CDR3 sequences, around 94% detected once. Trimming stripped 8 bases from V and 2 bases from J, with 9 bases between. CDR3 size: 12 residues. Per the germline V gene, CDR1 is SNHLY and CDR2 is FYNNEI. This clonotype was obtained from a human donor with Susac syndrome. Sequenced input: CD4+ T cells from PBMCs. J is TRBJ2-5 and V is TRBV2; D unclear. The CDR3, as DNA: TGTGCCAGCCCTACTTCACAAGAGACCCAGTACTTC. As protein: CASPTSQETQYF.